These 8 T cell receptor beta chains originate from one sample sequenced in a study of blood T cell repertoires in COVID-19. Sequenced by immunoSEQ multiplex PCR; TCRdb stores in-frame clones only, minus some. Among 150,000 to 200,000 clones, 88% were seen once, and the ten largest hold roughly 9%. Sample: PBMCs or T cells enriched from blood (not recorded which). These receptor sequences come from a woman between 18 and 29 years old who had recovered from COVID-19.

The rearrangement links TRBV5-1 to TRBJ2-1, with 8 bases lining up with TRBD2. The germline CDR1 and CDR2 sequences are SGHRS and YFSETQ. V trimming: 4 bases; J trimming: 8 bases; junction bases outside the gene matches: 11. This CDR3 contains 15 residues. CDR3 bases: TGCGCCAGCAGCACCGCGAGCGGGAGACACGATGAGCAGTTCTTC. As protein: CASSTASGRHDEQFF.

The chain couples TRBV7-2 to TRBJ2-3; D possibly corresponds to TRBD1 (6 bases). Per germline, CDR1 SGHTA and CDR2 FQGNSA. Trimming removed 0 bases at V and 6 bases at J, with 13 bases between. This CDR3 is 15 amino acids long. Written as DNA, the CDR3 is TGTGCCAGCAGCTTAGCGCTGCGGACAGTCGATACGCAGTATTTT. Protein: CASSLALRTVDTQYF.

V usage is TRBV5-5 and J usage is TRBJ2-5; 8 nucleotides agree with TRBD2. V dropped 4 bases and J dropped 4; count of bases not matched to a gene: 18. CDR1 and CDR2 from the germline V gene are SGHKS and YYEKEE (reference sequence). The CDR3 consists of 18 residues. Written as DNA, the CDR3 is TGTGCCAGCAGCCCGACTACGACTAGTCCGGGGGGGCTAGAGACCCAGTACTTC. It specifies CASSPTTTSPGGLETQYF. The entire variable domain, with the rest obtained from reference TRBV5-5 and TRBJ2-5, is as follows: DAGVTQSPTHLIKTRGQQVTLRCSPISGHKSVSWYQQVLGQGPQFIFQYYEKEERGRGNFPDRFSARQFPNYSSELNVNALLLGDSALYLCASSPTTTSPGGLETQYFGPGTRLLVL.

The chain couples TRBV25-1 to TRBJ2-3; TRBD2 agrees at 12 bases. This CDR3 has 14 residues. J was trimmed by 7 bases and V by 6 bases; bases with no gene match: 5. The germline V gene has CDR1 MGHDK and CDR2 SYGVNS. The CDR3 nucleotides read TGTGCCAGCAGAAAGACTAGCGGGGGCCATACGCAGTATTTT. This translates into CASRKTSGGHTQYF.

V is TRBV7-9 and J is TRBJ2-7, with unresolved D. This CDR3 has 12 amino acids. Germline CDR1 SEHNR, CDR2 FQNEAQ (reference sequence). Trimming shortened V by 4 bases and J by 3 bases, and 7 bases separated the two germline ends. In DNA, the CDR3 is TGTGCCAGCAGCTCAGGATTCTACGAGCAGTACTTC. The encoded protein is CASSSGFYEQYF. Complete variable domain (other parts from reference TRBV7-9 and TRBJ2-7): DTGVSQNPRHKITKRGQNVTFRCDPISEHNRLYWYRQTLGQGPEFLTYFQNEAQLEKSRLLSDRFSAERPKGSFSTLEIQRTEQGDSAMYLCASSSGFYEQYFGPGTRLTVT.

The CDR3: CASSYYRGLESNQPQHF. DNA for the CDR3: TGTGCCAGCAGTTACTACAGGGGGTTGGAGAGCAATCAGCCCCAGCATTTT. The V and J genes are TRBV6-2 or TRBV6-3 and TRBJ1-5, with 8 bases fitting TRBD1. Germline V lookup: CDR1 MNHEY, CDR2 SVGEGT. After removal of 1 base from V and 1 base from J, the junction contained 6 bases not matched to a gene. The CDR3 spans 17 residues.

In its sample, this clone was seen a few times. The chain links TRBV12-3 or TRBV12-4 to TRBJ1-5; D gene uncertain. The V end lost 4 bases, the J end lost 7 bases, and 11 bases lay between the germline ends. CDR3 length: 13 amino acids. CDR3 loop: CASSSQTVQPQHF. CDR3 DNA sequence: TGTGCCAGCAGTTCACAAACAGTCCAGCCCCAGCATTTT.

This chain links TRBV19 with TRBJ2-7; D remains ambiguous. The germline V and J ends were trimmed by 3 bases and 4 bases, with 13 bases remaining between them. This CDR3 contains 14 residues. Germline V gene data show CDR1 as LNHDA and CDR2 as SQIVND (reference sequence). CDR3 sequence (DNA): TGTGCCAGTAGTATCCGGCAGGATTCTTACGAGCAGTACTTC. As protein: CASSIRQDSYEQYF. The whole variable domain, remainder taken from reference TRBV19 and TRBJ2-7, is DGGITQSPKYLFRKEGQNVTLSCEQNLNHDAMYWYRQDPGQGLRLIYYSQIVNDFQKGDIAEGYSVSREKKESFPLTVTSAQKNPTAFYLCASSIRQDSYEQYFGPGTRLTVT.